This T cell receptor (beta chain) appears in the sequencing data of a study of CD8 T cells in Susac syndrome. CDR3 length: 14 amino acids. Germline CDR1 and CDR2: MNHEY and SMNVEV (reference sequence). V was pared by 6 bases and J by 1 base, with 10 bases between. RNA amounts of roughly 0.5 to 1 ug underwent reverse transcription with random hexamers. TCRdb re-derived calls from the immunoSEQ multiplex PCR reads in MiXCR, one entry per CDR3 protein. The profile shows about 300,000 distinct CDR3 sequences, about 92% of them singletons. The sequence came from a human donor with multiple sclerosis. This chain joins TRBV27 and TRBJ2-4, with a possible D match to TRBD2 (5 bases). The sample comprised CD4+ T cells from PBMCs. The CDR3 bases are TGTGCCAGCAGGGAGGTTGGCGCCAAAAACATTCAGTACTTC. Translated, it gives CASREVGAKNIQYF.